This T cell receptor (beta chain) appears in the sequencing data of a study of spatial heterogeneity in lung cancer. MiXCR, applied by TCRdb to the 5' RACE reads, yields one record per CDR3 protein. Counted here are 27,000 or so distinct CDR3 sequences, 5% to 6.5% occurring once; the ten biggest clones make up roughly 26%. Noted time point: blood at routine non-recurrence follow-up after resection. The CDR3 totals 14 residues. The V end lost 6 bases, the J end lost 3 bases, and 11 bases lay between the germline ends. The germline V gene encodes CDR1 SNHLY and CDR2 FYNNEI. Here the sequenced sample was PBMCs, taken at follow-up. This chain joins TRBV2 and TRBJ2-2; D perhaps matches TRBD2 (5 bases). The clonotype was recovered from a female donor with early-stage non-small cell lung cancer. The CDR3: CASSVERYTGELFF. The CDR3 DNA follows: TGTGCCAGCAGCGTCGAGCGGTACACCGGGGAGCTGTTTTTT.